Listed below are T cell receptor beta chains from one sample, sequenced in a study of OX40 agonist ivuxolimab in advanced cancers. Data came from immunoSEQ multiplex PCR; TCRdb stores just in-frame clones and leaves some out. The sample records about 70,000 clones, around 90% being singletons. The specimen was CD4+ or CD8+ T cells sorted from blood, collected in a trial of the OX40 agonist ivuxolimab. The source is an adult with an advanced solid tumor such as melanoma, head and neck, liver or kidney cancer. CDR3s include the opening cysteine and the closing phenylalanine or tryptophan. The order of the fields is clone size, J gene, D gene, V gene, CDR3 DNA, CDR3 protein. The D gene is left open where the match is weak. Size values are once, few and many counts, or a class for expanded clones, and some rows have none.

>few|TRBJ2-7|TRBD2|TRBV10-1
TGCGCCACCTCCGGGAGGGTCCTCTACGAGCAGTACTTC
CATSGRVLYEQYF
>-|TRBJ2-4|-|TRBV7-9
TGTGCCAGCAGCTTATCTCAAGGAGTTCAGTACTTC
CASSLSQGVQYF
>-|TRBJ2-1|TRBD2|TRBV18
TGTGCCAGCTCACCCCAGAGCGGGGATAATGAGCAGTTCTTC
CASSPQSGDNEQFF
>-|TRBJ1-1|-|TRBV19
TGTGCCAGTCAGCCTCCGGGACTAACCTTTTCGAACACTGAAGCTTTCTTT
CASQPPGLTFSNTEAFF
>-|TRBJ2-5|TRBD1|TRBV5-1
TGCGCCAGCAGCTCCGGACAGGGTCGAGAGACCCAGTACTTC
CASSSGQGRETQYF
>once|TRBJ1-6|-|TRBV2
TGTGCCAGCAAGCAGGGAATCAATTCACCCCTCCACTTT
CASKQGINSPLHF
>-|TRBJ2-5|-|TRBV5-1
TGCGCCAGCAGCCCCGGGAGCCAAGAGACCCAGTACTTC
CASSPGSQETQYF
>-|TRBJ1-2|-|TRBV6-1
TGTGCCAGCCAGGGAGGCGCTTTCTATGGCTACACCTTC
CASQGGAFYGYTF
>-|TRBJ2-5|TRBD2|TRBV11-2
TGTGCCAGCAGCTTTTTTAGCTTAGCGGGGAAAGAGACCCAGTACTTC
CASSFFSLAGKETQYF
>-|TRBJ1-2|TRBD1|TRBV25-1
TGTGCCAGCAGTCCTCCGGGACAGACTTATGGCTACACCTTC
CASSPPGQTYGYTF
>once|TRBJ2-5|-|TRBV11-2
TGTGCCAGCAGCCAACCGCGAGGGGCGCGGGGTGAGACCCAGTACTTC
CASSQPRGARGETQYF
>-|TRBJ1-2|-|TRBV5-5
TGTGCCAGCAGCCAGGTTAAGGACTATGGCTACACCTTC
CASSQVKDYGYTF
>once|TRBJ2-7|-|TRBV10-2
TGCGCCAGCCTCGTGGGCCCAGGGAGCTCCTACGAGCAGTACTTC
CASLVGPGSSYEQYF
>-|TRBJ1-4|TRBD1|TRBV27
TGTGCCAGCAACCAGGACAGGGGCGCTCAGGGACTGTTTTTT
CASNQDRGAQGLFF
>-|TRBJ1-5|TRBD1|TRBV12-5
TGTGCTAGTGGCAAGACAGGGGGGGGCAATCAGCCCCAGCATTTT
CASGKTGGGNQPQHF
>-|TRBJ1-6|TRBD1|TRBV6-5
TGTGCCAGCAGTTACTTGGTCGGGACAGGGGGTTCACCCCTCCACTTT
CASSYLVGTGGSPLHF
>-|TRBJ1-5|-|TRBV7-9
TGTGCCAGCAGCCCCGGGTATGTAGATCAGCCCCAGCATTTT
CASSPGYVDQPQHF
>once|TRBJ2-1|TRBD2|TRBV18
TGTGCCAGCTCACCACCGTCTAGCGGCAATGAGCAGTTCTTC
CASSPPSSGNEQFF
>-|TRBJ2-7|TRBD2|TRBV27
TGTGCCAGCAGTTCTAGCGGGGGGTACGAGCAGTACTTC
CASSSSGGYEQYF
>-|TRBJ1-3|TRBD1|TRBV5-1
TGCGCCAGCAGCCCGGGACAGGTGGCCGGAAACACCATATATTTT
CASSPGQVAGNTIYF
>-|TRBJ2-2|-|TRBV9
TGTGCCAGCAGCGTAGCTCCAGGAATGAACACCGGGGAGCTGTTTTTT
CASSVAPGMNTGELFF
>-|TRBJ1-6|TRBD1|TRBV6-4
TGTGCCAGCAGTGACTCCACAGGGGTACATTCACCCCTCCACTTT
CASSDSTGVHSPLHF
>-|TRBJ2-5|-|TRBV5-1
TGCGCCAGCACGGAAGACCAAGAGACCCAGTACTTC
CASTEDQETQYF
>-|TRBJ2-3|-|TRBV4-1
TGCGCCAGCAGCCAAAACTCCCAACAAGCCACAGATACGCAGTATTTT
CASSQNSQQATDTQYF
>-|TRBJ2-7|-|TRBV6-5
TGTGCCAGCAGTTCACCTGGGAGAGGGACCTACGAGCAGTACTTC
CASSSPGRGTYEQYF
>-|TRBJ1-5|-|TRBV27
TGTGCCAGCAGTTCCCCCTCCGGGCGTCAGCATTTT
CASSSPSGRQHF
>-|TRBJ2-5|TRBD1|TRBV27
TGTGCCAGCAGTCCCCTCCCGGGACAGGGTAGGGGCGAGACCCAGTACTTC
CASSPLPGQGRGETQYF
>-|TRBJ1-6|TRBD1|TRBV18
TGTGCCAGCTCACCTGATGACAGGGGTTATAATTCACCCCTCCACTTT
CASSPDDRGYNSPLHF
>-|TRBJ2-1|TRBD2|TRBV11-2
TGTGCCAGCAGCTTAGATGCGCAGCGGGGGGCCTACAATGAGCAGTTCTTC
CASSLDAQRGAYNEQFF
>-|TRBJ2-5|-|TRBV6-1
TGTGCCAGCAGTCAGGGGGCGCGGGAGCAGTACTTC
CASSQGAREQYF
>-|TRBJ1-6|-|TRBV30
TGTGCCTGGAGCACACAGGGAACTGCCCTCCACTTT
CAWSTQGTALHF
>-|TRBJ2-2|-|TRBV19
TGTGCCAGTAGTATTACGGCTAACACCGGGGAGCTGTTTTTT
CASSITANTGELFF